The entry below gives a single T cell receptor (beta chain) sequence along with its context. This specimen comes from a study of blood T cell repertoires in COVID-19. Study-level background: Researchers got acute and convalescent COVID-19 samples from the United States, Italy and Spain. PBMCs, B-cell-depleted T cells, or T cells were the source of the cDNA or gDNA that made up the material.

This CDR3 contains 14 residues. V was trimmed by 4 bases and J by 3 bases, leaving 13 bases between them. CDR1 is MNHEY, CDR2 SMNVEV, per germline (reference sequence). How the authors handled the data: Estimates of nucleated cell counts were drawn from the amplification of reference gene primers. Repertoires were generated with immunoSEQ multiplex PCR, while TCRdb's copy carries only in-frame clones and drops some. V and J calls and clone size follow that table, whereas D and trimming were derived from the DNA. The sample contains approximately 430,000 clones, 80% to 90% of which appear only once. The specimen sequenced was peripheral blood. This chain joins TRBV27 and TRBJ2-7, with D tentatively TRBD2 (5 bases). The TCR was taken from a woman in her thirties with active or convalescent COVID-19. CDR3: CASSSRSEGYEQYF. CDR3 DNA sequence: TGTGCCAGCAGTTCGCGGTCCGAGGGCTACGAGCAGTACTTC.